These 17 T cell receptor beta chains originate from one sample sequenced in a study of blood T cell repertoires in COVID-19. Data came from immunoSEQ multiplex PCR; TCRdb stores just in-frame clones and leaves some out. This sample carries around 430,000 clones, about 87% of them seen once, and the ten largest clones take around an eighth. Sequences were obtained from peripheral blood. The receptor source for this set is a woman aged 45 to 65 with COVID-19, enrolled during active disease.

The rearrangement links TRBV30 to TRBJ1-1; D gene unclear. V gave up 2 bases and J gave up 1 base, with 8 bases separating them. Germline values: CDR1 GTSNPN, CDR2 SVGIG (reference sequence). There are 13 residues in the CDR3. The CDR3 sequence is CAWSPQSNTEAFF. CDR3 DNA: TGTGCCTGGAGTCCCCAATCGAACACTGAAGCTTTCTTT.

The chain recombines TRBV11-3 with TRBJ2-3; 8 bases line up with TRBD2. V was clipped by 3 bases and J by 6 bases; unmatched bases: 8. This CDR3 contains 15 residues. Looked up from germline, CDR1 is SGHNT and CDR2 is YENEEA. The CDR3 spells CASSFSAGVGDTQYF. CDR3 bases: TGTGCCAGCAGCTTCTCAGCGGGGGTAGGGGATACGCAGTATTTT. The complete variable domain, with remaining parts taken from reference TRBV11-3 and TRBJ2-3, reads EAGVVQSPRYKIIEKKQPVAFWCNPISGHNTLYWYLQNLGQGPELLIRYENEEAVDDSQLPKDRFSAERLKGVDSTLKIQPAELGDSAVYLCASSFSAGVGDTQYFGPGTRLTVL.

The genes are TRBV24-1 and TRBJ2-7, with D possibly being TRBD1 (5 bases). The CDR3 covers 11 residues. Germline-derived CDR1 and CDR2 are KGHDR and SFDVKD. Trimming cost V 0 bases and J 9 bases, with 5 bases left between them. The DNA for the CDR3 is TGTGCCACCAGTGATTTGAGGGGGCAGTACTTC. Translation: CATSDLRGQYF.

This clone has only one observation. The V gene is TRBV19, the J gene TRBJ1-6; 10 bases agree with TRBD1. The germline V gene encodes CDR1 LNHDA and CDR2 SQIVND (reference sequence). V lost 5 bases, J lost 7 bases, and 8 bases stayed unmatched. CDR3 length: 16 residues. CDR3 DNA sequence: TGTGCCAGTAGTGGCACCGGGACAGGGGTAAATTCACCCCTCCACTTT. Amino acid sequence: CASSGTGTGVNSPLHF.

The V call is TRBV21-1, the J call TRBJ1-5; TRBD1 is the table's D call, not checked against the DNA. TRBV21-1 is an annotated pseudogene. This CDR3 is built from 11 residues. This chain's CDR3 is CASFQNQPQHF. As DNA, the CDR3 is TGTGCCAGCTTCCAGAATCAGCCCCAGCATTTT.

The rearrangement uses TRBV7-3 and TRBJ1-2, with 8 nucleotides matching TRBD1. CDR1 is SGHTA, CDR2 FQGTGA, per germline. The CDR3 loop spans 14 amino acids. The J segment lost 4 bases and the V segment lost 3 bases, leaving 4 bases of the junction unmatched. The CDR3 sequence is CASSLTGDVYGYTF. The CDR3 DNA reads as TGTGCCAGCAGCTTGACAGGGGACGTCTATGGCTACACCTTC.

The chain is built from TRBV9 and TRBJ1-2; unclear D gene. Trimming stripped 3 bases from V and 1 base from J, with 22 bases between. The CDR3 contains 18 residues. CDR1 and CDR2 from the germline V gene are SGDLS and YYNGEE. Here the CDR3 DNA reads TGTGCCAGCAGCGGAACCGGGGAAAGTGGGATCGGTAACTATGGCTACACCTTC. It encodes CASSGTGESGIGNYGYTF.

The V call is TRBV20-1, the J call TRBJ2-1; TRBD2 matches at 8 bases. J gave up 7 bases and V 6 bases, and 2 bases lay outside the gene matches. The V gene's germline CDR1 is DFQATT and CDR2 SNEGSKA (reference sequence). The CDR3 contains 11 residues. CDR3 region: CSAGGANEQFF. The CDR3 DNA reads TGCAGTGCCGGGGGGGCTAATGAGCAGTTCTTC.

The CDR3 region has the DNA TGTGCCAGCAGTTCGCCGGGACACCTAAACACTGAAGCTTTCTTT. It is translated as CASSSPGHLNTEAFF. The chain links TRBV6-5 to TRBJ1-1, with D possibly being TRBD1 (6 bases). The CDR3 sequence is 15 residues long. The germline CDR1 and CDR2 sequences are MNHEY and SVGAGI. V gave up 4 bases and J gave up 2 bases, with 14 bases separating them.

The chain joins TRBV6-5 to TRBJ2-2; maybe TRBD2 (7 bases). Trimming shortened V by 6 bases and J by 7 bases, and 12 bases separated the two germline ends. The CDR3 has 13 amino acids. CDR1 is MNHEY, CDR2 SVGAGI, per germline. The CDR3 nucleotides read TGTGCCAGCAGGCGGGGGCGCGGCGGGGAGCTGTTTTTT. The encoded protein is CASRRGRGGELFF.

The genes are TRBV11-2 and TRBJ1-1, with D perhaps matching TRBD1 (5 bases). The V end lost 5 bases, the J end lost 11 bases, and 24 bases lay between the germline ends. Germline lookup yields CDR1 SGHAT and CDR2 FQNNGV. The CDR3 contains 15 residues. CDR3 amino acids: CASSPPIGRGGWAFF. CDR3 DNA sequence: TGTGCCAGCAGCCCCCCAATAGGGCGGGGCGGGTGGGCTTTCTTT.

The rearrangement joins TRBV12-3 or TRBV12-4 to TRBJ2-1, with a possible D match to TRBD1 (5 bases). This CDR3 region has 12 residues. Trimming removed 7 bases from V and 8 bases from J, with 12 bases in between. CDR3 in amino acids: CASTSGLDEQFF. CDR3 in DNA: TGTGCCAGCACCTCAGGGTTGGATGAGCAGTTCTTC.

The chain couples TRBV28 to TRBJ2-7; D is undetermined. V was cut by 7 bases and J by 7 bases, with 14 bases left in between. The V gene's germline CDR1 is MDHEN and CDR2 SYDVKM. The CDR3 spans 12 residues. CDR3 residues: CASTEVNGEQYF. CDR3 DNA: TGTGCCAGCACCGAAGTTAACGGGGAGCAGTACTTC.

This chain connects TRBV5-1 to TRBJ1-1, with unresolved D. Germline loops: CDR1 SGHRS, CDR2 YFSETQ. The CDR3 covers 13 residues. The germline V and J ends were trimmed by 4 bases and 1 base, with 8 bases remaining between them. In nucleotides, the CDR3 is TGCGCCAGCAGCACAACAAGGAACACTGAAGCTTTCTTT. It specifies CASSTTRNTEAFF.

V is TRBV30 and J is TRBJ2-7; D is perhaps TRBD2 (6 bases). Trimming removed 3 bases from V and 7 bases from J, with 19 bases in between. The CDR3 sequence is 14 residues long. Per germline, CDR1 GTSNPN and CDR2 SVGIG (reference sequence). The DNA of the CDR3 is TGTGCCTGGAGGGCCCCGGGATCCCGGGGGGAGCAGTACTTC. Its translation: CAWRAPGSRGEQYF.

This clone was seen a single time. This rearrangement joins TRBV5-6 to TRBJ1-2; D not certain. Trimming cost V 5 bases and J 1 base, with 15 bases left between them. The CDR3 spans 15 residues. Germline CDR1 is SGHDT and CDR2 is YYEEEE. This chain's CDR3 is CASRLSGWNNYGYTF. The CDR3 DNA sequence: TGTGCCAGCAGATTATCCGGGTGGAATAACTATGGCTACACCTTC.

The rearrangement uses TRBV5-6 and TRBJ1-2; D is undetermined. This CDR3 comprises 15 residues. V was clipped by 4 bases and J by 3 bases, with 16 bases between them. In germline, CDR1 is SGHDT, CDR2 YYEEEE. In nucleotides, the CDR3 is TGTGCCAGCAGCCTTATCGGACCGGGAGACTATGGCTACACCTTC. Amino acid sequence: CASSLIGPGDYGYTF.